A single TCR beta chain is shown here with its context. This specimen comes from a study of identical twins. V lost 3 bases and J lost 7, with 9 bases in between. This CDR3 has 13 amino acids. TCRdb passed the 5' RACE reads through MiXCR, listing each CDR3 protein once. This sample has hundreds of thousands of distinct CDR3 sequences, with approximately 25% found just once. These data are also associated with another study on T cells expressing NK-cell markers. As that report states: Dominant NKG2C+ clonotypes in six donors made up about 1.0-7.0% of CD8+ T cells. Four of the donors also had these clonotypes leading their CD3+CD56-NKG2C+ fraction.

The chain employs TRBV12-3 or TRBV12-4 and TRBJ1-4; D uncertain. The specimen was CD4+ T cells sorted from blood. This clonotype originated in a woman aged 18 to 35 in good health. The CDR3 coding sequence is TGTGCCAGCAGTTTTTTAGGCGGTGAAAAACTGTTTTTT. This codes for CASSFLGGEKLFF.